A selection of T cell receptor beta chains follows, all from one sample in a study of T cells after yellow fever vaccination. TCRdb reprocessed the 5' RACE reads via MiXCR and lists one record per CDR3 protein. Found here are approximately 550,000 distinct CDR3 sequences, about a fifth of them singletons; the top ten hold 14%. Sample: PBMCs, taken 15 days after the yellow fever booster vaccination. These receptors originate from a man younger than 40 who received the YFV17D yellow fever vaccine. CDR3s leave out the opening cysteine and the closing phenylalanine or tryptophan. Expanded clones get a size class; other rows say once, few or many, or leave the size out.

J gene	clone size	V gene	CDR3 protein
TRBJ2-7	few	TRBV20-1	SANLGGPNYEQY
TRBJ2-7	NA	TRBV20-1	SASPGTGVIVGSYEQY
TRBJ1-2	NA	TRBV12-3/TRBV12-4	ASRQNSGYT
TRBJ2-2	many	TRBV12-3/TRBV12-4	ASSFIPGELF
TRBJ2-7	few	TRBV2	ASIRGRLAPYEQY
TRBJ2-3	NA	TRBV7-2	ASSFQSGIATDTQY
TRBJ2-5	NA	TRBV20-1	SARVPGPQETQY
TRBJ2-2	NA	TRBV6-1	ASRWGGTGELF
TRBJ2-2	few	TRBV28	ASSLSLFRGGELF
TRBJ1-1	NA	TRBV29-1	SVAPTEMNTEAF
TRBJ2-1	NA	TRBV20-1	SAREARDRRSF
TRBJ2-7	many	TRBV20-1	SARALTRVYEQY
TRBJ2-5	NA	TRBV29-1	SVVGIGAQETQY
TRBJ2-2	few	TRBV7-2	ASSLEGIYSGELF
TRBJ2-3	NA	TRBV10-3	AIRREASTDTQY
TRBJ1-1	few	TRBV5-1	ASSSQGSGTEAF
TRBJ2-5	NA	TRBV12-3/TRBV12-4	ASSGQGAGTQY
TRBJ2-1	NA	TRBV20-1	SARLRENEQF
TRBJ2-1	few	TRBV11-2	ASSFGAINEQF
TRBJ1-6	NA	TRBV7-8	ASSLGPWTGGAPLH
TRBJ2-1	NA	TRBV7-9	ASSRSLGENNEQF
TRBJ2-3	few	TRBV20-1	SPRGGTDTQY
TRBJ2-2	few	TRBV5-4	ASSIGTSGLTGELF
TRBJ2-7	NA	TRBV5-5	ASSFDRFEQY
TRBJ1-4	NA	TRBV7-2	ASRSGGTVNEKLF
TRBJ2-7	few	TRBV28	ASSLPGTSGRREQY
TRBJ1-1	few	TRBV6-2/TRBV6-3	ASSFLGQGASEAF
TRBJ2-7	NA	TRBV5-1	ASSLLCQGVGEQY
TRBJ2-3	few	TRBV7-2	ASSSSQAGGRTDTQY
TRBJ2-7	few	TRBV7-8	ASSLVQSQVEQY